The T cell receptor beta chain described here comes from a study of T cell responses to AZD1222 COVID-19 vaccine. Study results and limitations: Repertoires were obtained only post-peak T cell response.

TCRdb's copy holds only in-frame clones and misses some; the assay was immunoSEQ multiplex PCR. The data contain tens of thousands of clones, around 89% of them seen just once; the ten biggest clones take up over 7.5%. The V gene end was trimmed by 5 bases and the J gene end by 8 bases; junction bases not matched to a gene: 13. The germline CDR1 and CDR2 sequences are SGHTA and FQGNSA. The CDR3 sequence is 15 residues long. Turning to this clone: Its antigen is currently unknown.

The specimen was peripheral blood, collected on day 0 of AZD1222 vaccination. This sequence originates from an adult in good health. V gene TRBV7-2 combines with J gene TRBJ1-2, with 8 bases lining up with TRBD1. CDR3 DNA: TGTGCCAGCAGCCCGACAGTACCAGGGGGCCAGGGCTACACCTTC. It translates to CASSPTVPGGQGYTF.